This entry features one T cell receptor (beta chain) sequence. The sample originates from a study of blood T cell repertoires in COVID-19. Study background: PBMCs, B-cell-depleted T cells, or T cells were the source of the cDNA or gDNA that made up the material.

Under the authors' procedure: Amplification with reference gene primers provided the estimates of nucleated cell counts. The data were produced by immunoSEQ multiplex PCR, yet TCRdb's version contains in-frame clones alone and is incomplete. V, J and clone size reflect that table, while D and trimming were determined from the DNA. The sample includes approximately 150,000 clones, about 85% of them seen just once. Trimming took off 3 bases at V and 4 bases at J, with 4 bases between the two ends. The germline gives CDR1 LNHDA, CDR2 SQIVND (reference sequence). This CDR3 contains 13 residues. V usage is TRBV19 and J usage is TRBJ1-6, with D unclear. The source material was peripheral blood. This clonotype originated in a human donor with COVID-19, enrolled during active disease. The donor label of this sample is uncertain. The CDR3 loop is CASSIYYNSPLHF. CDR3 DNA: TGTGCCAGTAGTATCTATTATAATTCACCCCTCCACTTT. Filled out from reference TRBV19 and TRBJ1-6, the complete variable domain reads DGGITQSPKYLFRKEGQNVTLSCEQNLNHDAMYWYRQDPGQGLRLIYYSQIVNDFQKGDIAEGYSVSREKKESFPLTVTSAQKNPTAFYLCASSIYYNSPLHFGNGTRLTVT.